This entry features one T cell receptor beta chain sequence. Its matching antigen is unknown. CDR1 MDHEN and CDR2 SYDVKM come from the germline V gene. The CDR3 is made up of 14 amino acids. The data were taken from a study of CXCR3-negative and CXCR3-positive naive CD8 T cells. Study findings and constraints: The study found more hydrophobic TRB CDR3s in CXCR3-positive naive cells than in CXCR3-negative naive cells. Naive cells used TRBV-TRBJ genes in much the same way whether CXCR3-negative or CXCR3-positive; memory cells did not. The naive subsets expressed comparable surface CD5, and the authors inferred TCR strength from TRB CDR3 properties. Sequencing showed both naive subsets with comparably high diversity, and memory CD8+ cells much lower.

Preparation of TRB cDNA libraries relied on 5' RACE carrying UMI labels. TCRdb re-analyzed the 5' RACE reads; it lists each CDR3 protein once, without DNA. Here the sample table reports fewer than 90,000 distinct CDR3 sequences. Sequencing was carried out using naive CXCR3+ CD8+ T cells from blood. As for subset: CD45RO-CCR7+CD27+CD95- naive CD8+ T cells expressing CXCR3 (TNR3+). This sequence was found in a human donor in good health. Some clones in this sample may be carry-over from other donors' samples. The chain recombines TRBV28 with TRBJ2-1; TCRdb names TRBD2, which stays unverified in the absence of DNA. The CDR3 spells CASSYAPGGNEQLF.